These 21 T cell receptor beta chains originate from one sample sequenced in a study of blood T cell repertoires in COVID-19. Here immunoSEQ multiplex PCR was the method, and the copy in TCRdb shows in-frame clones only, minus some. The sample lists approximately 120,000 clones; around 78% were seen once. The source material was peripheral blood. The origin of the receptors is a human donor in a cohort sampled during active COVID-19.

This clone was recorded only once. V usage is TRBV4-1 and J usage is TRBJ1-5; D is unresolved. Trimming shortened V by 2 bases and J by 6 bases, and 20 bases separated the two germline ends. CDR1 MGHRA and CDR2 YSYEKL come from the germline V gene. The CDR3 length is 17 residues. The CDR3 spells CASSQHRFEDLSQPQHF. The CDR3 nucleotides are TGCGCCAGCAGCCAACACCGCTTCGAGGACTTGAGTCAGCCCCAGCATTTT.

The chain has TRBV27 and TRBJ2-6; TRBD1 matches at 11 bases. Germline assignment: CDR1 MNHEY and CDR2 SMNVEV (reference sequence). CDR3 length: 18 amino acids. With V trimmed by 8 bases and J by 0 bases, 9 bases remained unmatched. CDR3 amino acids: CASGRWGQGVSGANVLTF. The CDR3 bases are TGTGCCAGCGGCCGCTGGGGACAGGGGGTCTCTGGGGCCAACGTCCTGACTTTC. The full variable domain, rest sourced from reference TRBV27 and TRBJ2-6, is EAQVTQNPRYLITVTGKKLTVTCSQNMNHEYMSWYRQDPGLGLRQIYYSMNVEVTDKGDVPEGYKVSRKEKRNFPLILESPSPNQTSLYFCASGRWGQGVSGANVLTFGAGSRLTVL.

The CDR3, as DNA: TGTGCCAGCAGTACCTGGACAGGGGAGAACACTGAAGCTTTCTTT. This sequence encodes CASSTWTGENTEAFF. This chain links TRBV6-5 with TRBJ1-1; TRBD1 matches 9 bases. Germline assignment: CDR1 MNHEY and CDR2 SVGAGI. The V segment lost 5 bases and the J segment 1 base; nucleotides outside the gene matches: 5. The CDR3 runs 15 residues.

The chain has TRBV30 and TRBJ2-7; possible D gene TRBD1, 6 bases. Trimming took off 2 bases at V and 2 bases at J, with 13 bases between the two ends. Per germline, CDR1 GTSNPN and CDR2 SVGIG (reference sequence). The CDR3 has 14 amino acids. The CDR3 DNA reads as TGTGCCTGGAGTCCCGGGACAAGACCCTACGAGCAGTACTTC. It encodes CAWSPGTRPYEQYF.

CDR3 residues: CASSLQGNTEAFF. Here the CDR3 DNA reads TGTGCCAGCAGCTTACAGGGGAACACTGAAGCTTTCTTT. This chain links TRBV7-8 with TRBJ1-1, with D maybe TRBD1 (5 bases). The CDR3 consists of 13 residues. With 2 bases removed from V and 1 base from J, the gap between germline ends came to 5 bases. Germline CDR1 and CDR2: SGHVS and FQNEAQ.

This clone was seen only a few times. The genes are TRBV5-6 and TRBJ2-7; D gene ambiguous. V was cut by 2 bases and J by 0 bases, with 9 bases left in between. Germline V gene data show CDR1 as SGHDT and CDR2 as YYEEEE. The CDR3 totals 14 residues. Here the CDR3 reads CASSLRTDSYEQYF. CDR3 DNA sequence: TGTGCCAGCAGCTTAAGAACAGACTCCTACGAGCAGTACTTC. The whole variable domain, remainder taken from reference TRBV5-6 and TRBJ2-7, is DAGVTQSPTHLIKTRGQQVTLRCSPKSGHDTVSWYQQALGQGPQFIFQYYEEEERQRGNFPDRFSGHQFPNYSSELNVNALLLGDSALYLCASSLRTDSYEQYFGPGTRLTVT.

The DNA of the CDR3 is TGTGCCAGCAGCTTGTGGAGCGGAAGCACAGATACGCAGTATTTT. Its translation is CASSLWSGSTDTQYF. The chain links TRBV5-6 to TRBJ2-3; possibly TRBD2 for D (5 bases). Per germline, CDR1 SGHDT and CDR2 YYEEEE. This CDR3 is built from 15 residues. V was trimmed by 1 base and J by 0 bases, leaving 9 bases between them.

V gene TRBV27 combines with J gene TRBJ1-2, with 9 bases fitting TRBD1. The CDR3 contains 16 residues. Germline assignment: CDR1 MNHEY and CDR2 SMNVEV (reference sequence). The ends lost 6 bases at V and 4 bases at J; junction bases unmatched: 12. The CDR3 loop reads CASRAQQGARIYGYTF. DNA for the CDR3: TGTGCCAGCAGGGCCCAACAGGGGGCGCGGATCTATGGCTACACCTTC.

CDR3 nucleotide sequence: TGTGCCAGCACGAGTCAGGGGCTCAGCTCTGGAAACACCATATATTTT. Translated, it gives CASTSQGLSSGNTIYF. This chain uses TRBV6-7 with TRBJ1-3; TRBD1 might be the D (6 bases). Being an ORF, TRBV6-7 has a function that is uncertain. Trimming left V 7 bases short and J 0 bases short, with 16 bases between. The CDR3 extends over 16 amino acids.

V usage is TRBV5-1 and J usage is TRBJ2-5, with D perhaps matching TRBD2 (6 bases). Germline assignment: CDR1 SGHRS and CDR2 YFSETQ. Trimming removed 2 bases from V and 5 bases from J, with 7 bases in between. The CDR3 is 12 amino acids. The CDR3 sequence is CASSFAGETQYF. The DNA for the CDR3 is TGCGCCAGCAGCTTTGCGGGGGAGACCCAGTACTTC.

This chain joins TRBV6-5 and TRBJ1-1; tentative D call: TRBD1 (5 bases). Trimming took 0 bases from V and 9 from J, leaving 11 bases between them. The CDR3 consists of 13 residues. Per the germline V gene, CDR1 is MNHEY and CDR2 is SVGAGI. In nucleotides, the CDR3 is TGTGCCAGCAGTTACTCTCGGGAGGGGAAAGCTTTCTTT. It is translated as CASSYSREGKAFF.

The CDR3 DNA is TGTGCCAGCAGCGACGTGGGACAGGGGAACACCGGGGAGCTGTTTTTT. Translation: CASSDVGQGNTGELFF. The chain carries TRBV6-2 or TRBV6-3 and TRBJ2-2; 9 positions agree with TRBD1. There are 16 residues in the CDR3. V shed 6 bases and J 1 base; nucleotides not matched to a gene: 6. Germline values: CDR1 MNHEY, CDR2 SVGEGT.

This sequence joins TRBV28 and TRBJ2-4; 8 bases map to TRBD2. Germline V CDR1 and CDR2: MDHEN, SYDVKM. The CDR3 is made up of 16 amino acids. J lost 6 bases, V lost 4 bases, and 11 bases had no gene match. The chain's CDR3 is CASSWGLVGFGNIQYF. CDR3 coding DNA: TGTGCCAGCAGTTGGGGACTAGTAGGTTTCGGAAACATTCAGTACTTC.

This chain joins TRBV5-1 and TRBJ2-7, with 10 bases lining up with TRBD2. J gave up 2 bases and V 0 bases, and 11 bases lay outside the gene matches. The CDR3 loop spans 18 amino acids. Germline values: CDR1 SGHRS, CDR2 YFSETQ. This CDR3 is CASSLAKLAGLGTYEQYF. The CDR3 DNA is TGCGCCAGCAGCTTGGCCAAACTAGCGGGGCTGGGAACCTACGAGCAGTACTTC.

The chain recombines TRBV3-1 (or the pseudogene TRBV3-2) with TRBJ2-2; 7 bases fit TRBD1. This CDR3 has 16 residues. With V trimmed by 1 base and J by 2 bases, 4 bases remained unmatched. CDR1 is LGHDT and CDR2 is YNNKEL in the germline V gene (reference sequence). CDR3 amino acids: CASSQGQGRNTGELFF. The CDR3 DNA sequence: TGTGCCAGCAGCCAAGGACAGGGCCGAAACACCGGGGAGCTGTTTTTT.

The J gene is TRBJ1-3, the V gene TRBV15; D might be TRBD1 (6 bases). V was trimmed by 0 bases and J by 4 bases, leaving 13 bases between them. CDR1 is LNHNV, CDR2 YYDKDF, per germline (reference sequence). The CDR3 runs 16 residues. CDR3 sequence: CATSRDRGAWGNTIYF. The CDR3 nucleotides read TGTGCCACCAGCAGAGATCGGGGGGCTTGGGGAAACACCATATATTTT.

This clone appeared a single time. The chain links TRBV28 to TRBJ2-1; D might be TRBD2 (5 bases). The CDR3 runs 15 residues. Germline V gene lookup returns CDR1 MDHEN and CDR2 SYDVKM. V lost 2 bases, J lost 0 bases, and 8 bases lay in between. The CDR3: CASSLLAPSYNEQFF. CDR3 bases: TGTGCCAGCAGTTTACTAGCCCCCTCCTACAATGAGCAGTTCTTC.

This chain uses TRBV27 with TRBJ1-2; unclear D gene. Germline lookup yields CDR1 MNHEY and CDR2 SMNVEV (reference sequence). V dropped 3 bases and J dropped 2 bases, with 10 bases sitting between them. This CDR3 is 14 amino acids long. The DNA of the CDR3 is TGTGCCAGCAGTTTCTCAACAGCCAACTATGGCTACACCTTC. As protein: CASSFSTANYGYTF.

V gene TRBV15 combines with J gene TRBJ2-7; 7 bases align to TRBD1. Germline values: CDR1 LNHNV, CDR2 YYDKDF (reference sequence). After removal of 5 bases from V and 9 bases from J, the junction contained 10 bases not matched to a gene. The CDR3 length is 13 residues. The CDR3 is CATSPLGTAVQYF. The DNA for the CDR3 is TGTGCCACCAGCCCCTTGGGGACAGCTGTGCAGTACTTC.

This chain links TRBV6-6 with TRBJ1-5, with D possibly matching TRBD1 (6 bases). The CDR3 has 16 residues. Germline V CDR1 and CDR2: MNHNY, SVGAGI (reference sequence). The V gene lost 5 bases and the J gene lost 3 bases, with 17 bases spanning the gap. The CDR3 bases are TGTGCCAGCAGTGGACTTGGGGGCGGTAACAATCAGCCCCAGCATTTT. Residues: CASSGLGGGNNQPQHF.

CDR3 DNA sequence: TGTGCCAGCAGCTTAGACCCAGGGGGATCCTACGAGCAGTACTTC. Residues: CASSLDPGGSYEQYF. The gene calls are TRBV11-2 and TRBJ2-7; 7 nucleotides align to TRBD1. CDR3 length: 15 amino acids. Looked up from germline, CDR1 is SGHAT and CDR2 is FQNNGV. V dropped 0 bases and J dropped 1; count of bases not matched to a gene: 3.